The present entry profiles one TCR beta chain with its context. Its antigen is unidentified. This sample is drawn from a study of molecular identifiers for immune sequencing clone quantification. Study-level information: The replicates split RNA from about 20,000 or 100,000 naive CD8 cells five ways and sequenced four. Overall study results and limits: Over 97% of CMV-specific effector molecules, but under 1% of naive ones, were in clones above 20 copies.

CD8+CD4-CCR7+CD45RA+ cells were sorted as naive CD8 T cells. Trimming at V came to 8 bases and at J to 6 bases, leaving 7 bases not matched to a gene. This CDR3 has 15 amino acids. In TCRdb, the PCR reads were re-called with MiXCR into one record per CDR3 protein. The sample lists under 600,000 distinct CDR3 sequences; roughly 26% were seen once. The sequence derives from a human donor in good health. Some libraries in this study had Jurkat cell RNA spiked in. The rearrangement joins TRBV5-3 to TRBJ2-2, with TRBD2 matching 13 bases. TRBV5-3 qualifies as an ORF whose function is uncertain. The specimen sequenced was naive CD8+ T cells from blood, with Jurkat cell RNA spiked in. Sample subset: FACS-sorted CD8+CD4-CCR7+CD45RA+ naive T cells. The CDR3 bases are TGTGCCAGCAGCACGGGACTAGCGGGACCCGGGGAGCTGTTTTTT. This sequence encodes CASSTGLAGPGELFF.